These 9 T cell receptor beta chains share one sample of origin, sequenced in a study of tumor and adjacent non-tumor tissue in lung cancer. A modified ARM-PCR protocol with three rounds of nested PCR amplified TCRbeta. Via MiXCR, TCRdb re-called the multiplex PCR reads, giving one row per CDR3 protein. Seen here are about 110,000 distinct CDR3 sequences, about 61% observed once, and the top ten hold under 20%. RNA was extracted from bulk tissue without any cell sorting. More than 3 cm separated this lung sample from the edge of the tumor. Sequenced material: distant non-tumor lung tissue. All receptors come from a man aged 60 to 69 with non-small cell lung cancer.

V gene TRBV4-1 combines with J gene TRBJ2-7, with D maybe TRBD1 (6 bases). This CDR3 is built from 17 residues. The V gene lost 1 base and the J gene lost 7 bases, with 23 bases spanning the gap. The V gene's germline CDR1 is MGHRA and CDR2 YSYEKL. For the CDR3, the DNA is TGCGCCAGCAGCCAAGTCCCCGCCGAGGCCAGGGGCGTAGAGCAGTACTTC. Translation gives CASSQVPAEARGVEQYF.

In nucleotides, the CDR3 is TGTGCCAGCAGCCCCCAGGGACAGTTCTACGAGCAGTACTTC. Its protein is CASSPQGQFYEQYF. This chain links TRBV7-9 with TRBJ2-7; 7 nucleotides line up with TRBD1. Germline lookup yields CDR1 SEHNR and CDR2 FQNEAQ (reference sequence). With V trimmed by 5 bases and J by 3 bases, 7 bases remained unmatched. This CDR3 has 14 residues.

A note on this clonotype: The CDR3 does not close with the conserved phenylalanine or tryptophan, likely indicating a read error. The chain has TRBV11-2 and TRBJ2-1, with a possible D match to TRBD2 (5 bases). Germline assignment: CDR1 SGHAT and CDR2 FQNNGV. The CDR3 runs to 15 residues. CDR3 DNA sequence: TGTGACAGCGGCCCCCGATTTGGAGCGAACAATGAGCAGTTCCTC. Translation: CDSGPRFGANNEQFL.

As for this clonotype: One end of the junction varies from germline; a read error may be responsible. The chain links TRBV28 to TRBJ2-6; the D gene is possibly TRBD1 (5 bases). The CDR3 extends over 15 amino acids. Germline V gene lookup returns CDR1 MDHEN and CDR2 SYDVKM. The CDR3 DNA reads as TGTGCCAGCAGTCCGACAGCCTCTGGGGCCAACGCCCTGACTTTC. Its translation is CASSPTASGANALTF.

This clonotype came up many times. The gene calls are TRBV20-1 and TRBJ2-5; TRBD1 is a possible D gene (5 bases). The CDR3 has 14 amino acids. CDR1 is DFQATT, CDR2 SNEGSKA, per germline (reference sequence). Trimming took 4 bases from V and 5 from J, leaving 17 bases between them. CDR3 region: CSAKTARTGETQYF. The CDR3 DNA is TGCAGTGCTAAGACAGCCAGAACTGGCGAGACCCAGTACTTC.

Here the CDR3 reads CASSINLWTENTEAFF. CDR3 in DNA: TGTGCCAGCAGCATAAACCTGTGGACAGAGAACACTGAAGCTTTCTTT. The gene calls are TRBV11-2 and TRBJ1-1, with a weak D call TRBD1 (6 bases). This CDR3 is 16 amino acids long. Trimming shortened V by 5 bases and J by 1 base, and 17 bases separated the two germline ends. Germline CDR1 is SGHAT and CDR2 is FQNNGV.

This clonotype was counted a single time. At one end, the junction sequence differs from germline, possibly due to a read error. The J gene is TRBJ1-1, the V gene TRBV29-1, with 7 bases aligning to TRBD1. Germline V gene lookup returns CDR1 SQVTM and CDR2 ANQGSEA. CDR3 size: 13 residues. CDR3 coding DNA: TGCAACGTTGTGGGGCAGGGGGATACTGAAGCTTTCTTT. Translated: CNVVGQGDTEAFF.

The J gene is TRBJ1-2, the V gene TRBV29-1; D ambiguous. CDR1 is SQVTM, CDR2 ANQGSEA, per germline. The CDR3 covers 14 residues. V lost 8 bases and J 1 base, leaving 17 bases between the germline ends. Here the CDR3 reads CSIEVQTNNYGYTF. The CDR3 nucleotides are TGCAGCATCGAGGTACAGACCAATAACTATGGCTACACCTTC.

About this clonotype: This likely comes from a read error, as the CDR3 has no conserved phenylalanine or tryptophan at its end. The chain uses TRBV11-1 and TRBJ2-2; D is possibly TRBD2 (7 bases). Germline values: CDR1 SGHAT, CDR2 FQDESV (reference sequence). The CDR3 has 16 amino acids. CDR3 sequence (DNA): TGTGCCAGCAACTTAGGGGGGGGCCTAAACACCGGGGAGCTGTTTCTT. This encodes CASNLGGGLNTGELFL.